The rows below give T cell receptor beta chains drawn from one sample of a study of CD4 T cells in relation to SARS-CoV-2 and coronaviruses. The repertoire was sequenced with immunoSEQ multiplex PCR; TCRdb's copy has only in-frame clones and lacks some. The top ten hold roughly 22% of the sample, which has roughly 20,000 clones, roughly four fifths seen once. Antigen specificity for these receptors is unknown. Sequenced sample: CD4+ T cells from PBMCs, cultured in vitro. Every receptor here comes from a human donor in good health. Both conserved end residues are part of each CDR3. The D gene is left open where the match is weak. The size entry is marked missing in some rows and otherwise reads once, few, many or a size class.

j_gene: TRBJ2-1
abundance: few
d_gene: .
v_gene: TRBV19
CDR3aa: CASSAGQFYNEQFF
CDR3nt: TGTGCCAGTAGTGCCGGACAGTTCTACAATGAGCAGTTCTTC

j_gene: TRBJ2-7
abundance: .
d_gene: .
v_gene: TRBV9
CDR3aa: CASSVEAGLSYEQYF
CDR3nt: TGTGCCAGCAGCGTAGAGGCTGGACTCTCCTACGAGCAGTACTTC

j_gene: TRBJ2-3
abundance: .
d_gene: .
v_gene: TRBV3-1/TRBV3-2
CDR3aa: CASSQVPDTQYF
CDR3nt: TGTGCCAGCAGCCAAGTTCCAGATACGCAGTATTTT

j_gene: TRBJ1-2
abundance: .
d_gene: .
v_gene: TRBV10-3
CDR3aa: CAISEPTGSNGYTF
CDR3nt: TGTGCCATCAGTGAGCCCACAGGGTCGAATGGCTACACCTTC

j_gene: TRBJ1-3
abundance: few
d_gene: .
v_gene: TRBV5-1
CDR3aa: CASSLEGPGNTIYF
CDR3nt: TGCGCCAGCAGCTTGGAGGGACCTGGAAACACCATATATTTT

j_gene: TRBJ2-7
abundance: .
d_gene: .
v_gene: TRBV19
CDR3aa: CASSRRGSEYEQYF
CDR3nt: TGTGCCAGTAGCCGAAGAGGTAGCGAGTACGAGCAGTACTTC

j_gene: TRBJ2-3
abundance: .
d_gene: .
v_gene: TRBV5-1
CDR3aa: CASSPEESTDTQYF
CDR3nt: TGCGCCAGCAGCCCGGAGGAAAGCACAGATACGCAGTATTTT

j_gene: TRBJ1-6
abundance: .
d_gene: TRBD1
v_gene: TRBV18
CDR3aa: CASSPGQDNSPLHF
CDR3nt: TGTGCCAGCTCACCAGGACAGGATAATTCACCCCTCCACTTT

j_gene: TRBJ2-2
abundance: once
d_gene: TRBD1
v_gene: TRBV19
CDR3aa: CASSFRDRATGELFF
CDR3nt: TGTGCCAGTAGTTTTAGGGACAGGGCCACCGGGGAGCTGTTTTTT

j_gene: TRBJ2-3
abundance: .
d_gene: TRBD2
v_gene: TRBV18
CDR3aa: CASSRRGLAGESTDTQYF
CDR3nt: TGTGCCAGCTCACGGAGGGGACTAGCGGGGGAAAGCACAGATACGCAGTATTTT

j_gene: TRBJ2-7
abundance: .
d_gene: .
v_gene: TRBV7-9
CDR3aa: CASSLGSPRGEQYF
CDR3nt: TGTGCCAGCAGCTTAGGGAGCCCGCGTGGAGAGCAGTACTTC

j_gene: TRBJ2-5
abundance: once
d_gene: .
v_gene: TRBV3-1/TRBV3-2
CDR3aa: CASSPHSGGETQYF
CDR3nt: TGTGCCAGCAGCCCCCATAGCGGAGGGGAGACCCAGTACTTC

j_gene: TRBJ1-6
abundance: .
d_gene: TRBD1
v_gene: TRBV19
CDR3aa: CASSMGQGNSPLHF
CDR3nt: TGTGCCAGTTCAATGGGACAGGGAAATTCACCCCTCCACTTT

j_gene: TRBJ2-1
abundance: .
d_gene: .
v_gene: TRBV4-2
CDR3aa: CASSREKASVYNEQFF
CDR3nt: TGTGCCAGCAGCCGAGAAAAGGCTAGCGTTTACAATGAGCAGTTCTTC

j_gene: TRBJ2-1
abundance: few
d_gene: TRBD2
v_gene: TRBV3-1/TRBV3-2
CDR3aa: CASSQGLAGGYEQFF
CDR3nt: TGTGCCAGCAGCCAAGGACTAGCGGGAGGGTATGAGCAGTTCTTC

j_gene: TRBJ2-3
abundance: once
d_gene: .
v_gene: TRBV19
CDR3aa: CASSMGLDGDTQYF
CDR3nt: TGTGCCAGTAGTATGGGGCTGGATGGGGATACGCAGTATTTT

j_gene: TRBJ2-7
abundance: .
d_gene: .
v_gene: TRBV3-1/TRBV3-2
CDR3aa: CASSQVLTRGHEQYF
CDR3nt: TGTGCCAGCAGCCAAGTGCTGACTAGAGGGCACGAGCAGTACTTC

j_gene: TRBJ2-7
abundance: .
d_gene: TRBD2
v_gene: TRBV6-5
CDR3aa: CASSYSTSGAYEQYF
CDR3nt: TGTGCCAGCAGTTACTCGACTAGCGGGGCCTACGAGCAGTACTTC

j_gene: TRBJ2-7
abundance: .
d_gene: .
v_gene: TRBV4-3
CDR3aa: CASSQVFEGVWGEQYF
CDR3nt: TGCGCCAGCAGCCAAGTATTTGAAGGGGTGTGGGGCGAGCAGTACTTC

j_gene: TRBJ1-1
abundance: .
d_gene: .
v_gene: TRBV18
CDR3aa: CASSPEIKNTEAFF
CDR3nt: TGTGCCAGCTCACCAGAGATTAAGAACACTGAAGCTTTCTTT

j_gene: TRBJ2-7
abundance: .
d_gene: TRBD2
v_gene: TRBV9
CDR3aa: CASSVEAGGGEQYF
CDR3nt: TGTGCCAGCAGCGTAGAAGCGGGGGGTGGAGAGCAGTACTTC

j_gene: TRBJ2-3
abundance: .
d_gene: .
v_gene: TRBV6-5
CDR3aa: CASSSGTLPDTQYF
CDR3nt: TGTGCCAGCAGTTCCGGGACTCTCCCAGATACGCAGTATTTT

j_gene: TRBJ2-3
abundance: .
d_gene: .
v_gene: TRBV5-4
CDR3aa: CASSLSSSPPRDTQYF
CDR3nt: TGTGCCAGCAGCTTGAGTAGCAGCCCCCCAAGGGATACGCAGTATTTT

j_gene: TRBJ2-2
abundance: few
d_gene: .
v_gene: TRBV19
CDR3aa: CASSMSRNTGELFF
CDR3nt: TGTGCCAGTAGTATGAGTCGCAACACCGGGGAGCTGTTTTTT

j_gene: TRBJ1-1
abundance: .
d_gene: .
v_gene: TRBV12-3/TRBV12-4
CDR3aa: CASSSGQLTEAFF
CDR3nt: TGTGCCAGCAGTTCGGGACAACTAACTGAAGCTTTCTTT

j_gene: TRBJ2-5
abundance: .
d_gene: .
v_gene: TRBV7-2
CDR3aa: CASSFVGGETQYF
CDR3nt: TGTGCCAGCAGCTTCGTAGGGGGAGAGACCCAGTACTTC

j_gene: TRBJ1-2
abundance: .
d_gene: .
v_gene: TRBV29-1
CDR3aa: CSVGEGWDGYTF
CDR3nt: TGCAGCGTTGGGGAGGGTTGGGACGGCTACACCTTC

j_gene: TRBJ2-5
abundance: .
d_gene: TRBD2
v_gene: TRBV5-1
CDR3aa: CASSLELAGYETQYF
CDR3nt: TGCGCCAGCAGCTTGGAACTAGCGGGATATGAGACCCAGTACTTC

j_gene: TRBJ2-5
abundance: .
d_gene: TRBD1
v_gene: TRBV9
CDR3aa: CASSSGGHHTQETQYF
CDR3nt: TGTGCCAGCAGTTCAGGGGGACACCATACCCAAGAGACCCAGTACTTC

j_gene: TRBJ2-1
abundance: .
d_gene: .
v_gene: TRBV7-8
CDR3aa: CASSWGLLIEQFF
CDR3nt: TGTGCCAGCAGCTGGGGACTTCTGATTGAGCAGTTCTTC

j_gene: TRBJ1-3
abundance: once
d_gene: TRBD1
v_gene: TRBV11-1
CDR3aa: CASSLTGTGNTIYF
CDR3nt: TGTGCCAGCAGCCTGACAGGGACTGGAAACACCATATATTTT

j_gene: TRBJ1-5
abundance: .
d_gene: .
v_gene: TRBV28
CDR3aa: CASKGANQPQHF
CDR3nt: TGTGCCAGCAAAGGGGCCAATCAGCCCCAGCATTTT

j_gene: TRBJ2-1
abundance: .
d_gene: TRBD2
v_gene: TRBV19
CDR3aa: CASSIGGGYNEQFF
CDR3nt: TGTGCCAGTAGTATAGGGGGGGGCTACAATGAGCAGTTCTTC

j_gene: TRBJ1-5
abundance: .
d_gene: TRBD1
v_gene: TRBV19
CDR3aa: CASSIPDRYQPQHF
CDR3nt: TGTGCCAGTAGTATTCCGGACAGGTATCAGCCCCAGCATTTT

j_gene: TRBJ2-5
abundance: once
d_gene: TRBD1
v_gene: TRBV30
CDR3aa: CAWRDRGSRETQYF
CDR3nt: TGTGCCTGGAGGGACAGGGGTAGTCGAGAGACCCAGTACTTC

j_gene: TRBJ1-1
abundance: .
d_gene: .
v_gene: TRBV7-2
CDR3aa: CASSPDGMYTEAFF
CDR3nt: TGTGCCAGCAGCCCCGACGGGATGTACACTGAAGCTTTCTTT

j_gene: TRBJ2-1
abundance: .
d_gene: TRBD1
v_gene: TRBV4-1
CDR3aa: CASSQDDRGSYNEQFF
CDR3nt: TGCGCCAGCAGCCAAGACGACAGGGGCTCCTACAATGAGCAGTTCTTC

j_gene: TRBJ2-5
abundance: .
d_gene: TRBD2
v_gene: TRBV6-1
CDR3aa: CASSETGTTGDRETQYF
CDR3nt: TGTGCCAGCAGTGAAACCGGGACTACCGGAGATCGGGAGACCCAGTACTTC

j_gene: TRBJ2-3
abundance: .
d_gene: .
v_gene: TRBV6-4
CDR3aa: CASSDPMGPEGDTQYF
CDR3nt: TGTGCCAGCAGTGACCCGATGGGTCCAGAGGGAGATACGCAGTATTTT

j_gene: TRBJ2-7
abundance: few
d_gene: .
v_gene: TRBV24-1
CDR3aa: CATSDSRTAGEQYF
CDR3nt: TGTGCCACCAGTGACTCTCGGACGGCGGGCGAGCAGTACTTC

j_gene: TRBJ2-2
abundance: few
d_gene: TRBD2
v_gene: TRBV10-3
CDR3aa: CAIAERGMGELFF
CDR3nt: TGTGCCATCGCCGAGCGGGGTATGGGGGAGCTGTTTTTT

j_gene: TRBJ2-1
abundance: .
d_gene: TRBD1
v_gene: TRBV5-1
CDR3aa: CASSLGTGLYNEQFF
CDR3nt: TGCGCCAGCAGCTTGGGGACAGGGCTATACAATGAGCAGTTCTTC

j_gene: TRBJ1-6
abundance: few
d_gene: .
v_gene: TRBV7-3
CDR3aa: CASSPEGTYNSPLHF
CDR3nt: TGTGCCAGCAGCCCCGAAGGGACCTATAATTCACCCCTCCACTTT

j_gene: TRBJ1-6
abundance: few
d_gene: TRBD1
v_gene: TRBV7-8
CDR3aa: CASSLYGQGSDSPLHF
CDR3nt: TGTGCCAGCAGCTTATACGGACAGGGCTCGGATTCACCCCTCCACTTT

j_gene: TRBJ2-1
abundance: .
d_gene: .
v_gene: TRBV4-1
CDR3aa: CASSLRSGRVSYNEQFF
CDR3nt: TGCGCCAGCAGCCTCAGGTCCGGCAGGGTCTCCTACAATGAGCAGTTCTTC

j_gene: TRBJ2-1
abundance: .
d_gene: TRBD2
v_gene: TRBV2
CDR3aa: CASSARLAGNNEQFF
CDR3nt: TGTGCCAGCAGCGCAAGACTAGCGGGAAACAATGAGCAGTTCTTC

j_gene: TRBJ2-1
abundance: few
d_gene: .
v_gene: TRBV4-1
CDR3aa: CASSQVGRGNNEQFF
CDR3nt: TGCGCCAGCAGCCAAGTGGGGCGGGGAAACAATGAGCAGTTCTTC

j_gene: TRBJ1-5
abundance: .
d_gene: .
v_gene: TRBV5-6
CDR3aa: CASSLWHISNQPQHF
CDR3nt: TGTGCCAGCAGCTTGTGGCACATTAGCAATCAGCCCCAGCATTTT